Shown below are 11 T cell receptor beta chains from a single sample sequenced in a study of CD8 T cells in ankylosing spondylitis. TCRdb reanalysed the 5' RACE reads using MiXCR and keeps one entry per CDR3 protein. The sample carries some 140,000 distinct CDR3 sequences, about 7.3% recorded once. Sequencing was carried out using blood, either unsorted or a sorted T cell fraction (not recorded which). The source is a female donor with ankylosing spondylitis or in good health (not recorded which).

The table lists this clonotype with many counts. J is TRBJ2-6 and V is TRBV29-1; D remains unclear. V shed 3 bases and J shed 0 bases, with 12 bases lying between them. This CDR3 contains 16 residues. From germline, CDR1 is SQVTM and CDR2 ANQGSEA. The chain's CDR3 is CSVELTRGSGANVLTF. For the CDR3, the DNA is TGCAGCGTTGAGCTGACTCGTGGCTCTGGGGCCAACGTCCTGACTTTC. The variable domain in full, completed from reference TRBV29-1 and TRBJ2-6, reads SAVISQKPSRDICQRGTSLTIQCQVDSQVTMMFWYRQQPGQSLTLIATANQGSEATYESGFVIDKFPISRPNLTFSTLTVSNMSPEDSSIYLCSVELTRGSGANVLTFGAGSRLTVL.

In this sample, this clonotype turned up many times. The CDR3 spells CASSPERQGPSHYGYTF. In nucleotides, the CDR3 is TGTGCCAGCAGTCCCGAGCGACAGGGCCCTTCGCACTATGGCTACACCTTC. The V and J genes are TRBV12-3 or TRBV12-4 and TRBJ1-2, with 7 positions matching TRBD1. Trimming at V came to 5 bases and at J to 3 bases, leaving 15 bases not matched to a gene. The CDR3 has 17 residues.

In this sample, this clonotype turned up many times. The J gene is TRBJ2-3, the V gene TRBV7-3; TRBD1 matches at 9 bases. V was clipped by 3 bases and J by 6 bases; unmatched bases: 1. The V gene's germline CDR1 is SGHTA and CDR2 FQGTGA. The CDR3 has 13 amino acids. CDR3 coding DNA: TGTGCCAGCAGCTTCGACAGGGGGGATACGCAGTATTTT. Translation: CASSFDRGDTQYF.

The CDR3 here is CASSGAQGRSYNEQFF. CDR3 nucleotides: TGTGCCAGCAGCGGGGCGCAGGGTCGCTCCTACAATGAGCAGTTCTTC. The rearrangement uses TRBV5-4 and TRBJ2-1; possibly TRBD1 for D (5 bases). The V gene lost 4 bases and the J gene lost 0 bases, with 14 bases spanning the gap. The CDR3 has 16 amino acids. Germline values: CDR1 SGHNT, CDR2 YYREEE (reference sequence). Variable domain in full (rest from reference TRBV5-4 and TRBJ2-1): ETGVTQSPTHLIKTRGQQVTLRCSSQSGHNTVSWYQQALGQGPQFIFQYYREEENGRGNFPPRFSGLQFPNYSSELNVNALELDDSALYLCASSGAQGRSYNEQFFGPGTRLTVL.

Many counts were recorded for this clonotype. This CDR3 is CASRSWPGEADTQYF. CDR3 nucleotide sequence: TGTGCCAGCAGATCTTGGCCAGGGGAGGCAGATACGCAGTATTTT. The V call is TRBV12-3 or TRBV12-4, the J call TRBJ2-3; the D call may be TRBD1 or TRBD2 (6 bases each). CDR3 length: 15 amino acids. The V and J ends lost 6 bases and 4 bases respectively, with 17 bases between them.

The J gene is TRBJ2-7, the V gene TRBV11-3, with D tentatively TRBD2 (7 bases). The CDR3 has 14 residues. The ends were cut back, 5 bases at V and 6 bases at J, with 17 bases in the middle. Germline V lookup: CDR1 SGHNT, CDR2 YENEEA. The DNA for the CDR3 is TGTGCCAGCAGCCGGGGACGGGGGGCACGCGAGCAGTACTTC. It is translated as CASSRGRGAREQYF.

This clonotype was seen at least ten times. V is TRBV12-3 or TRBV12-4 and J is TRBJ2-3, with a tentative D call TRBD2 (5 bases). The CDR3 loop spans 14 amino acids. The V end was cut by 5 bases, the J end by 5 bases, with 14 bases between. CDR3 DNA: TGTGCCAGCAGTCCAGGAGGACGAAGAGATACGCAGTATTTT. It specifies CASSPGGRRDTQYF.

Many counts were recorded for this clonotype. The chain carries TRBV20-1 and TRBJ2-3; D remains ambiguous. V gave up 8 bases and J gave up 4 bases, with 10 bases separating them. The CDR3 is 11 residues long. The V gene's germline CDR1 is DFQATT and CDR2 SNEGSKA (reference sequence). The CDR3 sequence: CSTPLADTQYF. The CDR3 DNA reads TGCAGTACTCCATTAGCAGATACGCAGTATTTT.

This clonotype was observed a handful of times. V is TRBV25-1 and J is TRBJ1-2; 7 nucleotides agree with TRBD1. CDR1 MGHDK and CDR2 SYGVNS come from the germline V gene. The trim removed 3 bases at V and 4 bases at J, leaving 8 bases unmatched. The CDR3 covers 15 residues. CDR3: CASSDSTGSGYGYTF. In nucleotides, the CDR3 is TGTGCCAGCAGTGACTCGACAGGGTCCGGCTATGGCTACACCTTC.

This clonotype appeared many times. J is TRBJ1-2 and V is TRBV12-3 or TRBV12-4; unclear D gene. The ends were cut back, 3 bases at V and 7 bases at J, with 9 bases in the middle. This CDR3 has 12 residues. The CDR3 DNA is TGTGCCAGCAGTTTTGCGGCGGGTGGCTACACCTTC. Its protein is CASSFAAGGYTF.

This clonotype was seen many times. The rearrangement links TRBV27 to TRBJ1-2, with D hard to call. CDR1 and CDR2 (germline): MNHEY, SMNVEV (reference sequence). The CDR3 totals 14 residues. V lost 6 bases and J lost 4, with 15 bases in between. CDR3 in DNA: TGTGCCAGCAGGCCGGCGGGTACGGGCTATGGCTACACCTTC. Translating it yields CASRPAGTGYGYTF.